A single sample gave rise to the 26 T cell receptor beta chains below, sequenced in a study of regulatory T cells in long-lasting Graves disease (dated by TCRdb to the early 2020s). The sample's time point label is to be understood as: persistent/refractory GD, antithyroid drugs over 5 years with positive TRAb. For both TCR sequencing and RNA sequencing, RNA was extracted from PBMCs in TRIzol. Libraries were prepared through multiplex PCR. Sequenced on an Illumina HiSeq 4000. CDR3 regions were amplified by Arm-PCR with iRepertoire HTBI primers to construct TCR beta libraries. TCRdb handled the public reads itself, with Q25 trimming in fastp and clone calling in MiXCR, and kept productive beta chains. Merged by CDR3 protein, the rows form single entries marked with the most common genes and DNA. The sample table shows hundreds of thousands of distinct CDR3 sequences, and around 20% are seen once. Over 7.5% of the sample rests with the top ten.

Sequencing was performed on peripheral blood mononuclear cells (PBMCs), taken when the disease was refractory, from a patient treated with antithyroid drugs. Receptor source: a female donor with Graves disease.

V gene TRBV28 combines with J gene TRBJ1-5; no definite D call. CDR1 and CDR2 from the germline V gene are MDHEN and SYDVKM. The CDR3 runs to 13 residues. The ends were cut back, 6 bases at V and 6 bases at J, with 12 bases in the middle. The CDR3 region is CASSPPGVQPQHF. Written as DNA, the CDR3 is TGTGCCAGCAGCCCCCCCGGGGTTCAGCCCCAGCATTTT.

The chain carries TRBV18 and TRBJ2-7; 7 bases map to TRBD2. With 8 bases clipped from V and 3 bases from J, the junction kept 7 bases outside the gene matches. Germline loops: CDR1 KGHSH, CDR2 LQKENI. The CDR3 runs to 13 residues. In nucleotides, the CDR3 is TGTGCCAGCAGTCCCGGGACTAACTACGAGCAGTACTTC. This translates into CASSPGTNYEQYF. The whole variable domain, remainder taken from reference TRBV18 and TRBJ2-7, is NAGVMQNPRHLVRRRGQEARLRCSPMKGHSHVYWYRQLPEEGLKFMVYLQKENIIDESGMPKERFSAEFPKEGPSILRIQQVVRGDSAAYFCASSPGTNYEQYFGPGTRLTVT.

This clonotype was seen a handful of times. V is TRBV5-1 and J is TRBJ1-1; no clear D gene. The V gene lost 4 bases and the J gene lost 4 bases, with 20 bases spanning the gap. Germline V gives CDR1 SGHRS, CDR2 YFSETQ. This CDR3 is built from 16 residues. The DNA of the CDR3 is TGCGCCAGCAGCACCAAAGCCCCGAAGGGAGGCACTGAAGCTTTCTTT. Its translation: CASSTKAPKGGTEAFF.

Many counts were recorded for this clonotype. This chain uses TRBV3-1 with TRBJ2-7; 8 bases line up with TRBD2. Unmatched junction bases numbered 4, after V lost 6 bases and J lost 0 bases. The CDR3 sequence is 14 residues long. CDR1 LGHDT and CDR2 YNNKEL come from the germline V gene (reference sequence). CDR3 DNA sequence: TGTGCCAGCAGTGAAAGCGGGAGCTCCTACGAGCAGTACTTC. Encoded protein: CASSESGSSYEQYF.

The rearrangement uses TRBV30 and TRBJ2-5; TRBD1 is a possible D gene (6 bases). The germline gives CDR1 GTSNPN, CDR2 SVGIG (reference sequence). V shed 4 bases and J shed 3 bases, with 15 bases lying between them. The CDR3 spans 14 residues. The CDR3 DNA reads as TGTGCCTGGACCGGCAGGGGTACAGAAGAGACCCAGTACTTC. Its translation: CAWTGRGTEETQYF. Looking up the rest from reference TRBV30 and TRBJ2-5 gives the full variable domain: SQTIHQWPATLVQPVGSPLSLECTVEGTSNPNLYWYRQAAGRGLQLLFYSVGIGQISSEVPQNLSASRPQDRQFILSSKKLLLSDSGFYLCAWTGRGTEETQYFGPGTRLLVL.

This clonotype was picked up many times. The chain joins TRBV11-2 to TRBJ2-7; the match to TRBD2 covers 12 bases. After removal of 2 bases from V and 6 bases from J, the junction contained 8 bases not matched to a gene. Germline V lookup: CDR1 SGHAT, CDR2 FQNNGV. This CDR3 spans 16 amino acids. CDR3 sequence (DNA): TGTGCCAGCAGCTTAACGGCTAGCGGGAGGGCCCCCGAGCAGTACTTC. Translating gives CASSLTASGRAPEQYF.

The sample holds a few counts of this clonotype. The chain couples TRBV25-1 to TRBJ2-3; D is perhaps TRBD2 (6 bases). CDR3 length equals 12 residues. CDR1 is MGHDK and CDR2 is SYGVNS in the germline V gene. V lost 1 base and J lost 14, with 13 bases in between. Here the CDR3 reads CASSESAGSWYF. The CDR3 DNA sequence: TGTGCCAGCAGTGAATCGGCGGGGTCGTGGTATTTT.

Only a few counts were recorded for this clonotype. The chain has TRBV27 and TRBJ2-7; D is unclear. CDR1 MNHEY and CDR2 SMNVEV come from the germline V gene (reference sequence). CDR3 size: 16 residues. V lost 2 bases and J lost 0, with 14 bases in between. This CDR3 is CASSLRLENPSYEQYF. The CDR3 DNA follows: TGTGCCAGCAGTTTAAGGTTAGAAAATCCCTCCTACGAGCAGTACTTC.

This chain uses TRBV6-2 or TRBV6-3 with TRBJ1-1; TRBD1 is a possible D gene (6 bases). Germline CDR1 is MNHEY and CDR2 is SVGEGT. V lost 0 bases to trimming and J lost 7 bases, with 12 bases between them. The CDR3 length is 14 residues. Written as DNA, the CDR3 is TGTGCCAGCAGTTACTCCGGGACACGGAATGAAGCTTTCTTT. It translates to CASSYSGTRNEAFF.

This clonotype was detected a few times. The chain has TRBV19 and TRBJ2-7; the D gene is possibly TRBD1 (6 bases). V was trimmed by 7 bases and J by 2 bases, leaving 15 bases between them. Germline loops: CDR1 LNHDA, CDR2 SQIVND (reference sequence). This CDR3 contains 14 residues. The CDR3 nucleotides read TGTGCCAGTACCTGGACAGCTAATGCCTACGAGCAGTACTTC. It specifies CASTWTANAYEQYF.

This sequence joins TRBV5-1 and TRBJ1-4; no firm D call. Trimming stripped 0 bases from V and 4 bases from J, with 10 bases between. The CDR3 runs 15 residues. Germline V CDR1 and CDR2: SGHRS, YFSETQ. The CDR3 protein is CASSLVGAINEKLFF. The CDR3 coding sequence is TGCGCCAGCAGCTTGGTAGGAGCAATTAATGAAAAACTGTTTTTT.

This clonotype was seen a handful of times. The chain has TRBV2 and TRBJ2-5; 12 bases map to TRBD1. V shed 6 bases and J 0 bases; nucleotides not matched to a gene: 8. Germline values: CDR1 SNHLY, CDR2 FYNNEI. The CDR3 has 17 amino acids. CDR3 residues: CASRGTGGRTDQETQYF. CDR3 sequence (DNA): TGTGCCAGCAGAGGGACAGGGGGCCGAACTGACCAAGAGACCCAGTACTTC.

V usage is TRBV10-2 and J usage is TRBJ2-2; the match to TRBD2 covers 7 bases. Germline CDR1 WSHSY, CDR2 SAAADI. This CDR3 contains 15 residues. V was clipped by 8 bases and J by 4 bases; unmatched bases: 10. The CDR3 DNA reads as TGCGCCAGCCTGGGCGGGAGCGGAGTCACCGGGGAGCTGTTTTTT. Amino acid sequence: CASLGGSGVTGELFF.

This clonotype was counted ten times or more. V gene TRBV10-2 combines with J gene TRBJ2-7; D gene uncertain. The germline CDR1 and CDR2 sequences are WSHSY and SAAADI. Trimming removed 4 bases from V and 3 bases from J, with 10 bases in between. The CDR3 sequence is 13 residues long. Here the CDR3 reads CASSGHLYYEQYF. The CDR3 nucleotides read TGCGCCAGCAGTGGGCATCTCTACTACGAGCAGTACTTC.

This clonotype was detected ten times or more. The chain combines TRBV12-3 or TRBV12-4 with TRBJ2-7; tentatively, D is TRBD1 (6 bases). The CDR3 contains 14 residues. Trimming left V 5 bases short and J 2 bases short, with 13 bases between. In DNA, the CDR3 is TGTGCCAGCAGTCCGGGACATTCAGCCTACGAGCAGTACTTC. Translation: CASSPGHSAYEQYF.

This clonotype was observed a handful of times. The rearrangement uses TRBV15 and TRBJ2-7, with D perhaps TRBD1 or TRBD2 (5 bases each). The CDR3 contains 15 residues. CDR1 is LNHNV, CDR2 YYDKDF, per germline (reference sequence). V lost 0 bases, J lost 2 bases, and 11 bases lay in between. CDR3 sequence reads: CATSRDWQGAYEQYF. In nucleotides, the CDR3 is TGTGCCACCAGCAGAGATTGGCAGGGAGCCTACGAGCAGTACTTC.

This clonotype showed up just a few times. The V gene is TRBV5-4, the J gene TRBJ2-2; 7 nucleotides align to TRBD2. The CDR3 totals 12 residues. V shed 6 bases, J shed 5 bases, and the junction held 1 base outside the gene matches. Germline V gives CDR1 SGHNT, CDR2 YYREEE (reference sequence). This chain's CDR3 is CASNSGTGELFF. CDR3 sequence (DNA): TGTGCCAGCAATAGCGGGACCGGGGAGCTGTTTTTT.

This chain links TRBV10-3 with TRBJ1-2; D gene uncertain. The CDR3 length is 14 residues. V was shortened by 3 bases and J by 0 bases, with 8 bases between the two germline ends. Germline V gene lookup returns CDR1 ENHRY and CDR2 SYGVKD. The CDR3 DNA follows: TGTGCCATCAGTGATAAGTACTCTAACTATGGCTACACCTTC. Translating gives CAISDKYSNYGYTF.

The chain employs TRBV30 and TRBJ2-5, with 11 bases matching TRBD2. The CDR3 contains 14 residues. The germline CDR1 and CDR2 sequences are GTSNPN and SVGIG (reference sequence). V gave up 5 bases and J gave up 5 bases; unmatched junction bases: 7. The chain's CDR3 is CAWGTSGAGETQYF. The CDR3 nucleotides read TGTGCCTGGGGGACTAGCGGAGCCGGGGAGACCCAGTACTTC.

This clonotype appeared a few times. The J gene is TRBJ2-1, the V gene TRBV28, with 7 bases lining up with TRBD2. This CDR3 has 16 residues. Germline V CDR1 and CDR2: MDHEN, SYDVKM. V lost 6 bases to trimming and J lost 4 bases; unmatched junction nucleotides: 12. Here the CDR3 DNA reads TGTGCCAGCAGCCCATATGGCGGGAGAGATTACAATGAGCAGTTCTTC. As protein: CASSPYGGRDYNEQFF.

CDR3 sequence (DNA): TGTGCCAGCAGCATTGTGGTAGCGGGATTAGCCAAAAACATTCAGTACTTC. Residues: CASSIVVAGLAKNIQYF. This sequence joins TRBV5-5 and TRBJ2-4, with TRBD2 identical over 8 bases. The CDR3 spans 17 residues. Losses at the gene ends were 4 bases for V and 0 bases for J; bases not matched to a gene: 9. Germline CDR1 is SGHKS and CDR2 is YYEKEE (reference sequence).

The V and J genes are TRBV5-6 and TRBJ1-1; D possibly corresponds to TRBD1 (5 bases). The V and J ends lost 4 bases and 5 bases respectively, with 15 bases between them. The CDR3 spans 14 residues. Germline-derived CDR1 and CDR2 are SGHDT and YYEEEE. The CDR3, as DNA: TGTGCCAGCAGCCCATCAGGGCTGGGAACTGAAGCTTTCTTT. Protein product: CASSPSGLGTEAFF.

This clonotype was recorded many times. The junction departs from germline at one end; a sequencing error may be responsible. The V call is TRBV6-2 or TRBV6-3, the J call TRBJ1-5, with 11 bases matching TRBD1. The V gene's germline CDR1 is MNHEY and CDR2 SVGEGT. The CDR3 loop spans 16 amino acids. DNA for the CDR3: TGTGCCAGCAGTCCCAGGGACAGGGGGAGCACTCAGCCCCAGCATTTT. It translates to CASSPRDRGSTQPQHF.

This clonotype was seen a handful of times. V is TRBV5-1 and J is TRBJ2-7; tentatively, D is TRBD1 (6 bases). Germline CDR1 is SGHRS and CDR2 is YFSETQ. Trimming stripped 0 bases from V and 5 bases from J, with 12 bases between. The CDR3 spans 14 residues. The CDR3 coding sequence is TGCGCCAGCAGCTTGGTTAGGGGGATGGACGAGCAGTACTTC. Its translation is CASSLVRGMDEQYF.

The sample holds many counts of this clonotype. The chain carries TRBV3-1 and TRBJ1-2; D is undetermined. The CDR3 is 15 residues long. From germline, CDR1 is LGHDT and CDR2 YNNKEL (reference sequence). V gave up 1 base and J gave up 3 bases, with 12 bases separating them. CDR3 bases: TGTGCCAGCAGCCAAGTTGGGGAATCGGACTATGGCTACACCTTC. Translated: CASSQVGESDYGYTF. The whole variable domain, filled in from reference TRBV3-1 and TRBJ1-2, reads DTAVSQTPKYLVTQMGNDKSIKCEQNLGHDTMYWYKQDSKKFLKIMFSYNNKELIINETVPNRFSPKSPDKAHLNLHINSLELGDSAVYFCASSQVGESDYGYTFGSGTRLTVV.

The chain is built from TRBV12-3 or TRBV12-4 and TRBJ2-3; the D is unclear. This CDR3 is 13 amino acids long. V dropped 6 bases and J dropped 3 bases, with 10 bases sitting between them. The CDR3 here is CASRDLGTDTQYF. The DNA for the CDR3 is TGTGCCAGCAGGGACCTAGGTACAGATACGCAGTATTTT.